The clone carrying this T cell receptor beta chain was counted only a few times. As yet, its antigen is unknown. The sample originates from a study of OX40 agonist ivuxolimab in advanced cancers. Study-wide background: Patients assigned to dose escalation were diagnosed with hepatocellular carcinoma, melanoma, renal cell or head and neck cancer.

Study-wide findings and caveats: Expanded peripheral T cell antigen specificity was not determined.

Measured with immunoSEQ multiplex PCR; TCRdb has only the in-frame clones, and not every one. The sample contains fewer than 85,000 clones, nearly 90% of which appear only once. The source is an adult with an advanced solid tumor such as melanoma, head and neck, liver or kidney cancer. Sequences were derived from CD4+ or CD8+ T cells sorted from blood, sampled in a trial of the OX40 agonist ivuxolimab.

The CDR3 DNA follows: TGTGCCAGTCATCCCCAACAGGCTTATGGCTACACCTTC. It encodes CASHPQQAYGYTF. V gene TRBV19 combines with J gene TRBJ1-2, with D possibly matching TRBD1 (5 bases). V dropped 8 bases and J dropped 5 bases, with 15 bases sitting between them. There are 13 residues in the CDR3. CDR1 is LNHDA and CDR2 is SQIVND in the germline V gene (reference sequence).